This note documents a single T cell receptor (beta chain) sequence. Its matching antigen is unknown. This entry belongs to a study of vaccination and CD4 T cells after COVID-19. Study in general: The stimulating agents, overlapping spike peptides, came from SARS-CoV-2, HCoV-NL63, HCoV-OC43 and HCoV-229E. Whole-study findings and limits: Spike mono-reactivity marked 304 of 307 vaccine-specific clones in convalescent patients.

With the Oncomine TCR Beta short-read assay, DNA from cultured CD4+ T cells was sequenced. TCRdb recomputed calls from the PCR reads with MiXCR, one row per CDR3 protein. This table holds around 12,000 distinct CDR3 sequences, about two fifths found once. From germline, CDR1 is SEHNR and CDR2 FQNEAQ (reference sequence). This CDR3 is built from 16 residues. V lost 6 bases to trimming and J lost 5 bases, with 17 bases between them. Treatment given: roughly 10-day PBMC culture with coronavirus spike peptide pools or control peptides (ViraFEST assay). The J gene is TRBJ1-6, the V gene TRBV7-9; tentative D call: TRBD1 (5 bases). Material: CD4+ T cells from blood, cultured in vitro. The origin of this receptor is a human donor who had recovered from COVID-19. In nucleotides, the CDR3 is TGTGCCAGCAGACCTGGCGGCCGGGGGGATAATTCACCCCTCCACTTT. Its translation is CASRPGGRGDNSPLHF. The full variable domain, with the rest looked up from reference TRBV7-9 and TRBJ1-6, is DTGVSQNPRHKITKRGQNVTFRCDPISEHNRLYWYRQTLGQGPEFLTYFQNEAQLEKSRLLSDRFSAERPKGSFSTLEIQRTEQGDSAMYLCASRPGGRGDNSPLHFGNGTRLTVT.